Below, 15 T cell receptor beta chains from the same sample are listed, as sequenced in a study of breast tumors, draining lymph nodes, adjacent tissues. The lymph nodes were axillary draining lymph nodes from breast cancer patients. TCRdb processed the multiplex PCR reads anew with MiXCR; each CDR3 protein has one entry. The sample yields 290,000 or so distinct CDR3 sequences, around 31% seen once. Source material: axillary lymph node tissue. All receptors come from a female donor with breast cancer. Some clones in this sample may be carry-over from other donors' samples.

With regard to this clonotype: The conserved phenylalanine or tryptophan normally closing the CDR3 is absent here, so this likely arose from a read error. Because the CDR3's place on the DNA is in doubt, the DNA is left out and the CDR3 is given as listed by TCRdb. This rearrangement joins TRBV20-1 to TRBJ1-4. The length of the CDR3 is 8 amino acids, counting both ends. The V gene's germline CDR1 is DFQATT and CDR2 SNEGSKA (reference sequence). The CDR3: CSARGRSY.

This clonotype was seen ten or more times. J is TRBJ2-7 and V is TRBV20-1, with a weak D call TRBD2 (6 bases). The ends were cut back, 6 bases at V and 4 bases at J, with 19 bases in the middle. The CDR3 loop spans 14 amino acids. From germline, CDR1 is DFQATT and CDR2 SNEGSKA (reference sequence). The CDR3 sequence is CSAISGITLYEQYF. CDR3 DNA: TGCAGTGCGATTAGCGGTATAACATTATACGAGCAGTACTTC.

This clonotype was seen ten or more times. J is TRBJ1-2 and V is TRBV6-5, with 7 positions matching TRBD1. V shed 6 bases and J 0 bases; nucleotides not matched to a gene: 7. From germline, CDR1 is MNHEY and CDR2 SVGAGI. CDR3 length: 15 residues. The CDR3 nucleotides are TGTGCCAGCAGCATACAGGGGTCCGCTAACTATGGCTACACCTTC. Translated, it gives CASSIQGSANYGYTF.

This chain connects TRBV20-1 to TRBJ2-2; 13 bases agree with TRBD2. This CDR3 is 16 amino acids long. Per the germline V gene, CDR1 is DFQATT and CDR2 is SNEGSKA (reference sequence). V was clipped by 1 base and J by 4 bases; unmatched bases: 3. CDR3 sequence reads: CSARVGTSGTTGELFF. CDR3 DNA: TGCAGTGCTAGAGTCGGGACTAGCGGGACCACCGGGGAGCTGTTTTTT.

This clonotype was seen a few times. The V and J genes are TRBV4-1 and TRBJ1-2; TRBD1 might be the D (5 bases). V was pared by 0 bases and J by 2 bases, with 10 bases between. Germline V lookup: CDR1 MGHRA, CDR2 YSYEKL. CDR3 size: 15 residues. CDR3 bases: TGCGCCAGCAGCCAAGATAGGGGCGGGAACTATGGCTACACCTTC. Its protein product is CASSQDRGGNYGYTF.

This clonotype turned up a few times. The V and J genes are TRBV5-1 and TRBJ1-1; no clear D. The ends were cut back, 5 bases at V and 7 bases at J, with 9 bases in the middle. Germline CDR1 SGHRS, CDR2 YFSETQ. The length of the CDR3 is 11 residues. The CDR3 is CASRGASEAFF. CDR3 nucleotide sequence: TGCGCCAGCAGAGGAGCGAGTGAAGCTTTCTTT.

Of note for this clonotype: This could be a read error, since a much larger clone is one nucleotide away. V usage is TRBV30 and J usage is TRBJ2-3; 9 bases map to TRBD1. The V gene end was trimmed by 3 bases and the J gene end by 9 bases; junction bases not matched to a gene: 4. Germline V gene data show CDR1 as GTSNPN and CDR2 as SVGIG (reference sequence). CDR3 length: 12 residues. CDR3 nucleotides: TGTGCCTGGAGGGGACAGGGTACAACGCAGTATTTT. Its translation: CAWRGQGTTQYF.

Concerning this clonotype: This sequence may be a read error, since a much larger clone differs from it by one base. The chain links TRBV3-1 to TRBJ1-2; possibly TRBD1 for D (6 bases). Germline CDR1 is LGHDT and CDR2 is YNNKEL (reference sequence). The CDR3 sequence is 12 residues long. The CDR3 reads CASGQGGAGYTF. In DNA, the CDR3 is TGTGCCAGCGGCCAAGGGGGGGCTGGCTACACCTTC.

V gene TRBV10-3 combines with J gene TRBJ2-6, with 8 positions matching TRBD2. CDR1 and CDR2 from the germline V gene are ENHRY and SYGVKD. Losses at the gene ends were 8 bases for V and 4 bases for J; bases not matched to a gene: 10. This CDR3 region has 16 residues. CDR3 DNA: TGTGCCATCCTAGCGGGCCCGAACACCGGGGCCAACGTCCTGACTTTC. Residues: CAILAGPNTGANVLTF.

This clonotype was picked up many times. The chain carries TRBV5-8 and TRBJ1-4; D is ambiguous. The CDR3 has 11 residues. Germline CDR1 SGHTS, CDR2 YDEGEE. Trimming took off 2 bases at V and 7 bases at J, with 3 bases between the two ends. The CDR3 DNA sequence: TGTGCCAGCAGCTTTAGTGAAAAACTGTTTTTT. Residues: CASSFSEKLFF.

In regard to this clonotype: The junction departs from the called germline gene at one end, perhaps through a read error. The chain couples TRBV4-1 to TRBJ2-7; tentative D call: TRBD1 (6 bases). The CDR3 is 16 amino acids. CDR1 is MGHRA, CDR2 YSYEKL, per germline. CDR3 in amino acids: CASSQGPGQKPYEQCF. DNA for the CDR3: TGCGCCAGCAGCCAAGGCCCAGGACAGAAGCCCTACGAGCAGTGCTTC.

The chain links TRBV6-2 or TRBV6-3 to TRBJ2-3; the D is unclear. Germline values: CDR1 MNHEY, CDR2 SVGEGT. CDR3 length: 12 amino acids. V lost 6 bases, J lost 6 bases, and 10 bases lay in between. CDR3 protein: CASRVVGDTQYF. The CDR3 DNA follows: TGTGCCAGCAGAGTAGTCGGGGATACGCAGTATTTT.

A few counts support this clonotype. A read error may be the cause here, since a much bigger clone is one base away. J is TRBJ2-2 and V is TRBV20-1; a possible D gene is TRBD2 (6 bases). The CDR3 loop spans 16 amino acids. V was trimmed by 1 base and J by 4 bases, leaving 16 bases between them. Germline V gives CDR1 DFQATT, CDR2 SNEGSKA (reference sequence). CDR3 protein: CSARGHGAGTTGELFF. CDR3 bases: TGCAGTGCTAGAGGCCATGGGGCGGGGACCACCGGGGAGCTGTTTTTT.

As regards this clonotype: A much larger clone differs from this one at a single base, so this may be a read error. This chain links TRBV20-1 with TRBJ1-2; 8 positions agree with TRBD1. Germline values: CDR1 DFQATT, CDR2 SNEGSKA (reference sequence). The CDR3 has 13 residues. DNA of the CDR3: TGCAGTGCTAGGCAGGACAGGGACTATGCCTACACCTTC. Protein product: CSARQDRDYAYTF.

This clonotype occurred once. The chain couples TRBV7-9 to TRBJ1-2, with D perhaps TRBD1 (6 bases). The CDR3 is made up of 14 amino acids. Trimming removed 0 bases at V and 3 bases at J, with 8 bases between. Looked up from germline, CDR1 is SEHNR and CDR2 is FQNEAQ (reference sequence). In DNA form, the CDR3 reads TGTGCCAGCAGCTTAGCGGCAGGGGACTATGGCTACACCTTC. Protein: CASSLAAGDYGYTF.